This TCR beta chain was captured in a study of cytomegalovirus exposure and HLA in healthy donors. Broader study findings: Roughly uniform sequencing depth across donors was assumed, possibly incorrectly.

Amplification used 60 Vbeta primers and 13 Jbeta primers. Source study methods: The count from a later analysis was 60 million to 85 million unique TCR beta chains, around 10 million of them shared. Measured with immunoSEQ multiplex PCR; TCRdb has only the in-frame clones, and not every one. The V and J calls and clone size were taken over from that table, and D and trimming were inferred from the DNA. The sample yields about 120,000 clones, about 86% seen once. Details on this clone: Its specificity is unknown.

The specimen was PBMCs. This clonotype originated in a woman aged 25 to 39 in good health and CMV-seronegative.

CDR3 sequence (DNA): TGTGCCAGCAGGGAAGCCGGGGGCACTGAAGCTTTCTTT. Translated, it gives CASREAGGTEAFF. This chain links TRBV6-5 with TRBJ1-1; tentative D call: TRBD1 (5 bases). V dropped 6 bases and J dropped 4 bases, with 12 bases sitting between them. The CDR3 has 13 residues. In germline, CDR1 is MNHEY, CDR2 SVGAGI.